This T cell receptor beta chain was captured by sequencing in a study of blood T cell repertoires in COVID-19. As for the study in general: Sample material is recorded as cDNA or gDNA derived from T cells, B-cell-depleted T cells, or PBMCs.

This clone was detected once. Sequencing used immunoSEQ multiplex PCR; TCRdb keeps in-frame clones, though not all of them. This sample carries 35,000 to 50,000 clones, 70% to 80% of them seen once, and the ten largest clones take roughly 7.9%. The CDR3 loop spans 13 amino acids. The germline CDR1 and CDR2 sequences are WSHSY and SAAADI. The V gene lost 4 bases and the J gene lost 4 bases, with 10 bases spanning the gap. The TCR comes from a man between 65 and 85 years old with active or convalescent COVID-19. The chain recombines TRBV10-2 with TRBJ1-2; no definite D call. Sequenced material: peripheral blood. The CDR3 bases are TGCGCCAGCAGTGGGTCAGCGGTCTATGGCTACACCTTC. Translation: CASSGSAVYGYTF.